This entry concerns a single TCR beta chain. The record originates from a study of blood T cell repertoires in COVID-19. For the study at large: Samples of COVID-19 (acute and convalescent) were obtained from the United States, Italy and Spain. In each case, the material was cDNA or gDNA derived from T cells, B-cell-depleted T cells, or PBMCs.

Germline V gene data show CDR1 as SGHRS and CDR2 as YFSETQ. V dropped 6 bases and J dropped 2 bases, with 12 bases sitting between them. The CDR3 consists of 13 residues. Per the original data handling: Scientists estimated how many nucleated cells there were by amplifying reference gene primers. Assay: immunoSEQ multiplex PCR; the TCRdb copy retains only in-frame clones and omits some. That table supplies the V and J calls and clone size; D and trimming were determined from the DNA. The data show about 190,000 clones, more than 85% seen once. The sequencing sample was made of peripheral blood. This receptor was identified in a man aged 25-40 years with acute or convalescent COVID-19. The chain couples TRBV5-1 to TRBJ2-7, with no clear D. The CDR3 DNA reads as TGCGCCAGCAATCAAGGCGGAACCTACGAGCAGTACTTC. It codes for CASNQGGTYEQYF.